One and the same sample provided the 23 T cell receptor beta chains below, sequenced in a study of human T cells and chemical hapten exposure. As to time point: healthy volunteer bleed at 6 weeks. Unseparated into fractions, whole blood served as the source from which total RNA was extracted. One entry per CDR3 protein, called by TCRdb with MiXCR from the RACE reads. Of around 47,000 distinct CDR3 sequences in the sample, about 3.7% were seen once. Material for sequencing was whole blood. The source is a human donor in good health. Some clones in this sample may be carry-over from other donors' samples.

The chain's CDR3 is CASSYLSTGDAGYTF. The CDR3 DNA sequence: TGTGCCAGCAGTTACCTTTCAACAGGGGATGCTGGCTACACCTTC. The chain recombines TRBV6-6 with TRBJ1-2, with TRBD1 matching 7 bases. Germline CDR1 MNHNY, CDR2 SVGAGI (reference sequence). This CDR3 comprises 15 residues. V shed 2 bases, J shed 7 bases, and the junction held 10 bases outside the gene matches.

This clonotype came up many times. The chain uses TRBV28 and TRBJ2-3; D is uncertain. The V end lost 6 bases, the J end lost 2 bases, and 18 bases lay between the germline ends. Germline lookup yields CDR1 MDHEN and CDR2 SYDVKM. The CDR3 is 16 amino acids. CDR3 amino acids: CASSIPPPDDTDTQYF. DNA for the CDR3: TGTGCCAGCAGCATCCCCCCTCCGGACGACACAGATACGCAGTATTTT.

Concerning this clonotype itself: This sequence may be a read error, since a much larger clone differs from it by one base. This rearrangement joins TRBV27 to TRBJ1-6, with a weak D call TRBD1 (5 bases). V shed 0 bases and J shed 6 bases, with 9 bases lying between them. CDR1 and CDR2 from the germline V gene are MNHEY and SMNVEV (reference sequence). The CDR3 is made up of 15 amino acids. The CDR3 spells CASSLSDTFNSPLHF. In nucleotides, the CDR3 is TGTGCCAGCAGTTTATCGGACACATTTAATTCACCCCTCCACTTT.

This clonotype was counted a few times. The chain has TRBV3-1 and TRBJ2-1; D is uncertain. V gave up 3 bases and J gave up 9 bases, with 9 bases separating them. Germline assignment: CDR1 LGHDT and CDR2 YNNKEL (reference sequence). The CDR3 is 12 amino acids. This CDR3 reads CASSHLETEQFF. The CDR3 nucleotides read TGTGCCAGCAGCCATCTAGAGACTGAGCAGTTCTTC.

This clonotype was observed many times. The V and J genes are TRBV7-9 and TRBJ2-5; D gene uncertain. CDR1 is SEHNR and CDR2 is FQNEAQ in the germline V gene (reference sequence). Trimming took off 5 bases at V and 5 bases at J, with 6 bases between the two ends. The CDR3 has 11 amino acids. This chain's CDR3 is CASSPTETQYF. CDR3 bases: TGTGCCAGCAGCCCCACGGAGACCCAGTACTTC.

The chain links TRBV3-1 to TRBJ1-2; D gene unclear. Germline V gene lookup returns CDR1 LGHDT and CDR2 YNNKEL (reference sequence). Between the trimmed V and J ends, which lost 3 bases and 8 bases, there was a span of 10 bases. The CDR3 covers 12 residues. The CDR3: CASSHPAGGYTF. The CDR3 coding sequence is TGTGCCAGCAGCCATCCGGCTGGGGGCTACACCTTC.

The sample holds many counts of this clonotype. V usage is TRBV16 and J usage is TRBJ1-5, with D unclear. CDR3 length: 14 amino acids. Germline assignment: CDR1 KGHSY and CDR2 FQNENV. Trimming stripped 3 bases from V and 6 bases from J, with 12 bases between. DNA for the CDR3: TGTGCCAGCAGCCATGACCGGGTCCCTCAGCCCCAGCATTTT. Amino acid sequence: CASSHDRVPQPQHF.

This clonotype was seen ten or more times. The chain recombines TRBV27 with TRBJ2-2, with D possibly matching TRBD2 (6 bases). Trimming took off 2 bases at V and 0 bases at J, with 10 bases between the two ends. CDR1 is MNHEY, CDR2 SMNVEV, per germline (reference sequence). There are 16 residues in the CDR3. The CDR3 sequence is CASSLVRETNTGELFF. The CDR3 coding sequence is TGTGCCAGCAGTTTAGTACGGGAGACGAACACCGGGGAGCTGTTTTTT.

This clonotype is classed as medium-sized. The chain couples TRBV9 to TRBJ2-1, with a possible D match to TRBD2 (6 bases). Germline CDR1 SGDLS, CDR2 YYNGEE. CDR3 length equals 13 residues. V was clipped by 0 bases and J by 10 bases, with 11 bases between them. Written as DNA, the CDR3 is TGTGCCAGCAGCGTAGTTGGGGAGGCGGAGCAGTTCTTC. Protein product: CASSVVGEAEQFF.

The table lists this clonotype with many counts. V is TRBV9 and J is TRBJ2-1; D possibly matches TRBD1 or TRBD2 (5 bases each). Between the trimmed V and J ends, which lost 0 bases and 4 bases, there was a span of 17 bases. This CDR3 has 17 amino acids. Per germline, CDR1 SGDLS and CDR2 YYNGEE. CDR3 DNA: TGTGCCAGCAGCGTAGGTAACGGGGCAGCGACTTACAATGAGCAGTTCTTC. This gives the protein CASSVGNGAATYNEQFF.

This clonotype has just a few counts. The chain is built from TRBV6-5 and TRBJ1-1; 9 nucleotides line up with TRBD1. Per the germline V gene, CDR1 is MNHEY and CDR2 is SVGAGI. This CDR3 spans 15 amino acids. Trimming removed 9 bases from V and 6 bases from J; junction bases left unmatched: 14. CDR3 sequence (DNA): TGTGCCAGTCACGCCGGGACAGGGTTATATTCTGAAGCTTTCTTT. Translating gives CASHAGTGLYSEAFF.

This rearrangement joins TRBV30 to TRBJ1-3; D is ambiguous. Trimming left V 3 bases short and J 8 bases short, with 8 bases between. The CDR3 has 11 residues. Germline values: CDR1 GTSNPN, CDR2 SVGIG (reference sequence). CDR3 DNA: TGTGCCTGGAGCCTCCGGGACACCATATATTTT. Encoded protein: CAWSLRDTIYF. The full variable domain, its missing parts supplied by reference TRBV30 and TRBJ1-3, is SQTIHQWPATLVQPVGSPLSLECTVEGTSNPNLYWYRQAAGRGLQLLFYSVGIGQISSEVPQNLSASRPQDRQFILSSKKLLLSDSGFYLCAWSLRDTIYFGEGSWLTVV.

In DNA, the CDR3 is TGTGCCAGCACCCGATACTACCCCCCGCGGGCCGGGGAGCTGTTTTTT. This codes for CASTRYYPPRAGELFF. V gene TRBV7-8 combines with J gene TRBJ2-2; weak D call: TRBD2 (5 bases). The CDR3 contains 16 residues. Germline CDR1 is SGHVS and CDR2 is FQNEAQ. The V and J ends lost 7 bases and 6 bases respectively, with 21 bases between them.

V and J are TRBV29-1 and TRBJ1-2; 9 positions match TRBD1. The CDR3 is made up of 13 amino acids. V shed 8 bases, J shed 7 bases, and the junction held 11 bases outside the gene matches. Germline assignment: CDR1 SQVTM and CDR2 ANQGSEA. The CDR3 DNA is TGCAGCTCACCGGGACAGGGAGCGGGTGGCTACACCTTC. Protein product: CSSPGQGAGGYTF.

This clonotype was seen repeatedly, ten times or more. The chain employs TRBV5-1 and TRBJ2-6; D gene uncertain. This CDR3 contains 17 residues. Germline CDR1 is SGHRS and CDR2 is YFSETQ. Trimming removed 0 bases from V and 0 bases from J, with 10 bases in between. As DNA, the CDR3 is TGCGCCAGCAGCTTGGCCGGACCGAGCTCTGGGGCCAACGTCCTGACTTTC. It encodes CASSLAGPSSGANVLTF.

Comment on this clonotype: The junction differs from germline at one of its ends, possibly a read error. The rearrangement uses TRBV4-2 and TRBJ2-7, with 9 bases that match TRBD1. CDR3 length equals 14 residues. Germline V CDR1 and CDR2: LGHNA, YNFKEQ. Here the CDR3 reads CVSSQTGGGYEQYF. For the CDR3, the DNA is TGTGTCAGCAGCCAGACAGGGGGGGGTTACGAGCAGTACTTT.

There are a few counts of this clonotype. This sequence joins TRBV20-1 and TRBJ1-4, with D possibly TRBD1 on 5 matching bases. The length of the CDR3 is 13 residues. V lost 2 bases and J lost 8, with 12 bases in between. CDR1 and CDR2 from the germline V gene are DFQATT and SNEGSKA (reference sequence). CDR3 bases: TGCAGTGCTAGAACAGTCGGGGGGGAAAAACTGTTTTTT. As protein: CSARTVGGEKLFF.

This clonotype was counted many times. V gene TRBV5-1 combines with J gene TRBJ1-2; 8 nucleotides agree with TRBD1. The CDR3 runs 15 residues. V shed 1 base and J 3 bases; nucleotides not matched to a gene: 5. Germline V CDR1 and CDR2: SGHRS, YFSETQ. CDR3 sequence: CASSLTGQGDYGYTF. DNA of the CDR3: TGCGCCAGCAGCTTGACCGGACAGGGCGACTATGGCTACACCTTC.

This clonotype came up many times. The chain links TRBV4-1 to TRBJ2-3; D is undetermined. The CDR3 spans 14 residues. V was trimmed by 0 bases and J by 6 bases, leaving 10 bases between them. CDR1 and CDR2 from the germline V gene are MGHRA and YSYEKL. In DNA, the CDR3 is TGCGCCAGCAGCCAAGACGACGGGCCCGATACGCAGTATTTT. Translating gives CASSQDDGPDTQYF.

This clonotype was seen at least ten times. The genes are TRBV29-1 and TRBJ1-1, with D tentatively TRBD1 (6 bases). Germline V gene data show CDR1 as SQVTM and CDR2 as ANQGSEA. Trimming stripped 7 bases from V and 1 base from J, with 16 bases between. The CDR3 has 14 amino acids. In DNA form, the CDR3 reads TGCAGCGCTAGTATTTCAGGGGAGAACACTGAAGCTTTCTTT. Its translation is CSASISGENTEAFF. The full variable domain, rest sourced from reference TRBV29-1 and TRBJ1-1, is SAVISQKPSRDICQRGTSLTIQCQVDSQVTMMFWYRQQPGQSLTLIATANQGSEATYESGFVIDKFPISRPNLTFSTLTVSNMSPEDSSIYLCSASISGENTEAFFGQGTRLTVV.

There are many counts of this clonotype. The gene calls are TRBV7-2 and TRBJ2-3; 7 nucleotides match TRBD2. CDR3 size: 15 residues. V trimming: 3 bases; J trimming: 1 base; junction bases outside the gene matches: 4. Germline-derived CDR1 and CDR2 are SGHTA and FQGNSA. The CDR3 DNA reads as TGTGCCAGCAGCTTTACTAGCGCCCGCACAGATACGCAGTATTTT. Translation gives CASSFTSARTDTQYF.

The gene calls are TRBV11-2 and TRBJ1-3; D might be TRBD1 (5 bases). V gave up 4 bases and J gave up 1 base, with 20 bases separating them. Germline lookup yields CDR1 SGHAT and CDR2 FQNNGV. CDR3 length: 18 amino acids. The CDR3 reads CASSSLTGTGLSGNTIYF. The CDR3 region has the DNA TGTGCCAGCAGCTCACTAACCGGGACTGGACTATCTGGAAACACCATATATTTT.

The table lists this clonotype with many counts. This chain joins TRBV29-1 and TRBJ2-1, with a weak D call TRBD2 (6 bases). Trimming pared 4 bases from V and 8 bases from J, leaving 15 bases between. The germline V gene has CDR1 SQVTM and CDR2 ANQGSEA. The CDR3 is 13 residues long. The CDR3: CSVARGPGDEQFF. The CDR3, as DNA: TGCAGCGTTGCTCGTGGGCCGGGGGATGAGCAGTTCTTC.